The sequence of this TCR beta chain was determined in a study of cytomegalovirus exposure and HLA in healthy donors. Study results and limitations: The Asian-associated ancestry cluster reportedly had fewer N-insertions than the roughly 670-donor mean in a later analysis. Presence/absence analyses supposed approximately even sequencing depth among donors.

Amplification used 60 Vbeta primers and 13 Jbeta primers. The method was immunoSEQ multiplex PCR; TCRdb's version includes in-frame clones alone and lacks a portion of them. In the table there are a few hundred thousand clones, approximately 79% of which are singletons. Trimming left V 3 bases short and J 3 bases short, with 8 bases between. CDR1 and CDR2 (germline): SQVTM, ANQGSEA. The CDR3 consists of 12 residues. As regards this clone: Its antigen is as yet unknown.

The source is a girl aged 2-10 years in good health and CMV-seronegative. The chain employs TRBV29-1 and TRBJ1-1; tentative D call: TRBD1 (5 bases). Sequencing input: PBMCs. DNA for the CDR3: TGCAGCGTTGATAAGGGGTACACTGAAGCTTTCTTT. Protein: CSVDKGYTEAFF.